This T cell receptor beta chain was documented in a study of identifying expanded T cells in peripheral blood (dated by TCRdb to 2018 to 2020). The study in broad terms: Technical replicates were generated by sequencing separate aliquots of the same genomic DNA pool, and four replicates were compared pairwise. Here is what the overall study found, with its caveats: The beta-binomial model significantly reduced the number of clones called differentially abundant and the false-positive rate across all healthy-donor time intervals. For all healthy donors, the variance in clone template counts between roughly 2-week samples rose significantly as total template count increased. The binomial model flagged about 1.2 differentially abundant clones between technical replicates, compared with about 15 over approximately 2 weeks and 19 over around 4 weeks. The authors expected biological variance in healthy repertoires might increase further over much longer intervals such as months to years.

TCRbeta CDR3 regions were profiled with the immunoSEQ Assay using bias-controlled multiplex PCR amplification of genomic DNA. The original methods were these. To quantify the absolute abundance of each unique TCRbeta CDR3 region, the sequences were collapsed and filtered. Two models were used to test differential abundance: a binomial model (Fisher-equivalent) and a beta-binomial model that adds time-dependent variance fitted from healthy donors. Clones with fewer than 5 combined templates were removed, and differential abundance was called for clones with a Benjamini-Hochberg FDR below 0.01. Using the form v = (b*log(k)+a)^2, the beta-binomial variance was modeled as a function of the total template count across the two samples. In TCRdb, the immuneACCESS table is reduced to in-frame sequences with V and J assigned. These tables do not hold every clone; where another copy was compared, an unresolved V gene accounts for under half, and the others remain unexplained. That table gives V, J and clone size, and the DNA gave D and trimming. In this sample the table shows about 58,000 clones, roughly 90% of which occur a single time. Roughly 3.5% of the sample goes to the ten largest clones.

A note on this clone: No cognate antigen has been identified for it. The input lacks base qualities; no much larger clone sits a single base away.

During the collection period, no infections or other immune events were recorded for the healthy donors. Blood repertoires from healthy donors were used as a training cohort for calibrating time-dependent variance in a beta-binomial model of differential abundance of T-cell clones. The training cohort included around 10 healthy donors, of whom 3 were female and 7 were male. On average the donors were around 41 years old, and their ages spanned about 29 to 65 years. Whole blood was collected from each healthy donor at three time points spaced roughly two weeks apart and obtained from a commercial supplier. For immunosequencing, genomic DNA was extracted from whole blood that had not been sorted. Taken from the germline V gene, the CDR1 and CDR2 loops are SGHAT and FQNNGV. The CDR3 contains 14 residues, cysteine and phenylalanine counted. Of the read, only the CDR3 DNA is kept; its 42 bases are in frame from base 1. Trimming costs V 3 bases and J 2 bases, and their ends lie 11 bases apart.

The sequenced sample was blood. Recombination joined TRBV11-2 with TRBJ2-7, with the D gene uncertain. The clonotype comes from a person between 18 and 75 years old in good health. The base sequence is TGTGCCAGCAGCTTTTCAAGTGCCACCTACGAGCAGTACTTC. Its protein is CASSFSSATYEQYF.